The 19 T cell receptor beta chains below come from one sample, sequenced in a study of blood T cell repertoires in COVID-19. Some clones are missing from TCRdb's copy, which holds only in-frame ones; the method was immunoSEQ multiplex PCR. This table holds approximately 76,000 clones, around nine tenths found once. The sample taken for sequencing was peripheral blood. The source of these receptors is a woman aged 60 to 75 with acute or convalescent COVID-19.

This chain links TRBV6-4 with TRBJ2-1; 10 nucleotides agree with TRBD2. CDR3 length: 15 residues. The germline V gene has CDR1 MRHNA and CDR2 SNTAGT. J lost 12 bases, V lost 0 bases, and 8 bases had no gene match. The CDR3 nucleotides are TGTGCCAGCAGTGACTCGAGTAGCGGGGGGAGAGTGCAGTTCTTC. Translating gives CASSDSSSGGRVQFF.

This chain links TRBV14 with TRBJ2-5, with D perhaps matching TRBD2 (5 bases). The CDR3 totals 13 residues. V gave up 1 base and J gave up 7 bases, with 10 bases separating them. The germline gives CDR1 SGHDN, CDR2 FVKESK. In DNA, the CDR3 is TGTGCCAGCAGCCAAGGCGGGTGGGCGACCCAGTACTTC. It encodes CASSQGGWATQYF.

The J gene is TRBJ2-5, the V gene TRBV28, with a possible D match to TRBD2 (6 bases). The ends were cut back, 6 bases at V and 0 bases at J, with 17 bases in the middle. CDR1 MDHEN and CDR2 SYDVKM come from the germline V gene. This CDR3 comprises 16 residues. The chain's CDR3 is CASSSTGAGNQETQYF. CDR3 bases: TGTGCCAGCAGCTCCACTGGGGCGGGGAACCAAGAGACCCAGTACTTC.

This chain links TRBV23-1 with TRBJ1-3; 9 bases are shared with TRBD1. TRBV23-1 is an open reading frame, and its role is uncertain. There are 16 residues in the CDR3. Trimming at V came to 4 bases and at J to 0 bases, leaving 4 bases not matched to a gene. CDR3 nucleotides: TGCGCCAGCAGTCGGATACAGGGGGCCTCTGGAAACACCATATATTTT. It specifies CASSRIQGASGNTIYF.

The V gene is TRBV9, the J gene TRBJ2-1; 9 bases match TRBD2. There are 15 residues in the CDR3. J lost 4 bases, V lost 3 bases, and 5 bases had no gene match. Per germline, CDR1 SGDLS and CDR2 YYNGEE. CDR3 sequence reads: CASSARLAAYNEQFF. In DNA, the CDR3 is TGTGCCAGCAGCGCCAGACTAGCGGCGTACAATGAGCAGTTCTTC.

This clone occurred once. The chain is built from TRBV5-1 and TRBJ2-1, with TRBD2 matching 8 bases. Germline V gene sequence: CDR1 SGHRS, CDR2 YFSETQ. This CDR3 contains 15 residues. The junction had 9 bases not matched to a gene; V was cut back by 6 bases and J by 4 bases. CDR3: CASTPGGGPYNEQFF. The CDR3 DNA reads TGCGCCAGCACCCCCGGGGGGGGACCATACAATGAGCAGTTCTTC.

V is TRBV7-9 and J is TRBJ2-2; 11 bases are a match to TRBD2. Germline V lookup: CDR1 SEHNR, CDR2 FQNEAQ (reference sequence). V was pared by 4 bases and J by 4 bases, with 2 bases of the junction left unmatched. The CDR3 runs 15 residues. The CDR3 sequence: CASSSSGGFTGELFF. DNA for the CDR3: TGTGCCAGCAGCTCTAGCGGGGGGTTCACCGGGGAGCTGTTTTTT.

This rearrangement joins TRBV20-1 to TRBJ1-6; D remains unclear. CDR1 and CDR2 (germline): DFQATT, SNEGSKA (reference sequence). Trimming removed 4 bases from V and 0 bases from J, with 10 bases in between. The CDR3 consists of 15 residues. CDR3 in amino acids: CSANEPSSYNSPLHF. CDR3 bases: TGCAGTGCTAATGAGCCGAGCTCCTATAATTCACCCCTCCACTTT.

The sample holds one count of this clone. This chain connects TRBV18 to TRBJ2-7; D might be TRBD1 (6 bases). The ends were cut back, 3 bases at V and 1 base at J, with 10 bases in the middle. The germline V gene encodes CDR1 KGHSH and CDR2 LQKENI. This CDR3 is built from 14 residues. CDR3 in DNA: TGTGCCAGCTCACCCCGGGACAAGTCCTACGAGCAGTACTTC. The encoded protein is CASSPRDKSYEQYF.

This chain uses TRBV2 with TRBJ1-3; D gene unclear. CDR1 is SNHLY, CDR2 FYNNEI, per germline. V was shortened by 6 bases and J by 4 bases, with 7 bases between the two germline ends. The CDR3 sequence is 12 residues long. CDR3 region: CASSTEGNTIYF. In DNA form, the CDR3 reads TGTGCCAGCAGCACGGAGGGAAACACCATATATTTT. Looking up the rest from reference TRBV2 and TRBJ1-3 gives the full variable domain: EPEVTQTPSHQVTQMGQEVILRCVPISNHLYFYWYRQILGQKVEFLVSFYNNEISEKSEIFDDQFSVERPDGSNFTLKIRSTKLEDSAMYFCASSTEGNTIYFGEGSWLTVV.

This clone has more than one count but fewer than ten. The chain uses TRBV9 and TRBJ2-1; 11 bases are a match to TRBD2. Germline V lookup: CDR1 SGDLS, CDR2 YYNGEE. The V and J ends lost 0 bases and 3 bases, in that order; junction bases with no gene match: 5. This CDR3 spans 17 amino acids. CDR3 amino acids: CASSVDSGGANYNEQFF. The CDR3 DNA sequence: TGTGCCAGCAGCGTAGATAGCGGGGGGGCGAACTACAATGAGCAGTTCTTC.

V is TRBV27 and J is TRBJ2-1; 11 bases are a match to TRBD2. The CDR3 sequence is 16 residues long. Germline-derived CDR1 and CDR2 are MNHEY and SMNVEV (reference sequence). The junction had 7 bases not matched to a gene; V was cut back by 5 bases and J by 4 bases. The CDR3 nucleotides are TGTGCCAGCAGTGTCCTGACTAGCGGGGCTTACAATGAGCAGTTCTTC. The encoded protein is CASSVLTSGAYNEQFF.

The CDR3 loop reads CAWRGQGGEAFF. As DNA, the CDR3 is TGTGCCTGGAGGGGACAAGGAGGTGAAGCTTTCTTT. The chain carries TRBV30 and TRBJ1-1; a weak D match, TRBD1 (6 bases). V lost 3 bases and J 7 bases, leaving 12 bases between the germline ends. There are 12 residues in the CDR3. Germline V gene sequence: CDR1 GTSNPN, CDR2 SVGIG (reference sequence).

The chain carries TRBV6-6 and TRBJ1-5, with D perhaps matching TRBD1 (6 bases). V dropped 4 bases and J dropped 3 bases, with 13 bases sitting between them. Germline V gene lookup returns CDR1 MNHNY and CDR2 SVGAGI (reference sequence). CDR3 length equals 15 residues. The CDR3 DNA sequence: TGTGCCAGCAGTTCCGAACAGGGTATCAATCAGCCCCAGCATTTT. Its protein product is CASSSEQGINQPQHF.

The CDR3 DNA sequence: TGCGCCAGCAGCCCCGGACAAAGTTTAAGGTCGGACACTGAAGCTTTCTTT. Its protein is CASSPGQSLRSDTEAFF. V is TRBV5-1 and J is TRBJ1-1, with D tentatively TRBD1 (5 bases). Per germline, CDR1 SGHRS and CDR2 YFSETQ. CDR3 size: 17 residues. Trimming stripped 4 bases from V and 3 bases from J, with 22 bases between.

V and J are TRBV2 and TRBJ1-6; 9 nucleotides align to TRBD1. The V segment lost 4 bases and the J segment 9 bases; nucleotides outside the gene matches: 1. Germline V lookup: CDR1 SNHLY, CDR2 FYNNEI. This CDR3 has 13 residues. The CDR3 loop reads CASSGTGVSPLHF. The CDR3 nucleotides read TGTGCCAGCAGTGGGACAGGGGTTTCACCCCTCCACTTT.

CDR3 DNA sequence: TGTGCCAGTACTTTGGACAGCTCTGGAAACACCATATATTTT. Amino acids: CASTLDSSGNTIYF. The chain employs TRBV19 and TRBJ1-3; a weak D match, TRBD1 (6 bases). Germline V gene data show CDR1 as LNHDA and CDR2 as SQIVND (reference sequence). Trimming shortened V by 7 bases and J by 0 bases, and 10 bases separated the two germline ends. The CDR3 contains 14 residues. The full variable domain, with the rest looked up from reference TRBV19 and TRBJ1-3, is DGGITQSPKYLFRKEGQNVTLSCEQNLNHDAMYWYRQDPGQGLRLIYYSQIVNDFQKGDIAEGYSVSREKKESFPLTVTSAQKNPTAFYLCASTLDSSGNTIYFGEGSWLTVV.

This chain connects TRBV7-6 to TRBJ1-2, with 8 bases lining up with TRBD1. The V gene end was trimmed by 5 bases and the J gene end by 0 bases; junction bases not matched to a gene: 8. The germline V gene has CDR1 SGHVS and CDR2 FNYEAQ. The CDR3 totals 16 residues. In DNA, the CDR3 is TGTGCCAGCAGCACCGACAGGGGTGCTACTAACTATGGCTACACCTTC. Translating it yields CASSTDRGATNYGYTF. The variable domain in full, with the rest retrieved from reference TRBV7-6 and TRBJ1-2, is GAGVSQSPRYKVTKRGQDVALRCDPISGHVSLYWYRQALGQGPEFLTYFNYEAQQDKSGLPNDRFSAERPEGSISTLTIQRTEQRDSAMYRCASSTDRGATNYGYTFGSGTRLTVV.

J is TRBJ2-2 and V is TRBV19, with TRBD1 matching over 9 bases. The CDR3 runs to 14 residues. Germline V lookup: CDR1 LNHDA, CDR2 SQIVND (reference sequence). J lost 3 bases, V lost 6 bases, and 2 bases had no gene match. CDR3 DNA sequence: TGTGCCAGTAGGGGACAGGGATACACCGGGGAGCTGTTTTTT. Translated, it gives CASRGQGYTGELFF.